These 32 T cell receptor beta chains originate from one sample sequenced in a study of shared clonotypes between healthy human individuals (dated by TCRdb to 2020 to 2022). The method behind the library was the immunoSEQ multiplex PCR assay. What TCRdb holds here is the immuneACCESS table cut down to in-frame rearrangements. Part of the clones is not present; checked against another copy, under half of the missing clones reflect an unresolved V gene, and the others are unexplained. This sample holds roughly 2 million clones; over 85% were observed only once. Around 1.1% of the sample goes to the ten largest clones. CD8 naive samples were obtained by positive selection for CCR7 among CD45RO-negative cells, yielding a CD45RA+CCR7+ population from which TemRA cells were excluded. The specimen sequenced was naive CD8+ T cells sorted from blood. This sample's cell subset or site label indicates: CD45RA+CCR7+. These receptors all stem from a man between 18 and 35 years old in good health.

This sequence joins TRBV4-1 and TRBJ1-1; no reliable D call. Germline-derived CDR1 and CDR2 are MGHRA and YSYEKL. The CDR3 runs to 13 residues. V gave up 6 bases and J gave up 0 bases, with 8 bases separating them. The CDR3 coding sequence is TGCGCCAGCAGTCCCATTATGAACACTGAAGCTTTCTTT. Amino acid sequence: CASSPIMNTEAFF.

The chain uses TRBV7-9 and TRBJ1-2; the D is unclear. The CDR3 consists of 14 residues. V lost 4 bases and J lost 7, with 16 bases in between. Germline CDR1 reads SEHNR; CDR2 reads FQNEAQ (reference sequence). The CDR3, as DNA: TGTGCCAGCAGCTCCGGCGGAGCCCCGCCTGGCTACACCTTC. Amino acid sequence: CASSSGGAPPGYTF.

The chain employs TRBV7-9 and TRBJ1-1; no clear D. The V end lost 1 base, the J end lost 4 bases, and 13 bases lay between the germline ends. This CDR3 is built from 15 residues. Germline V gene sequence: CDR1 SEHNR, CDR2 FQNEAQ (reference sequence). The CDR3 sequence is CASSLVDEMSTEAFF. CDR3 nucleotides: TGTGCCAGCAGCTTAGTAGACGAGATGAGCACTGAAGCTTTCTTT.

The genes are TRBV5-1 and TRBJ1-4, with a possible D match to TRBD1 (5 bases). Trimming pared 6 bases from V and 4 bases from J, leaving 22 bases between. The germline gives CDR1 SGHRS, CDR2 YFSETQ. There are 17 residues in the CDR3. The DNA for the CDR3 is TGCGCCAGCACCTCCCACGGCGTGGGGCAGGATAATGAAAAACTGTTTTTT. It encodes CASTSHGVGQDNEKLFF. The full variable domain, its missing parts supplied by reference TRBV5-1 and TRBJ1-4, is KAGVTQTPRYLIKTRGQQVTLSCSPISGHRSVSWYQQTPGQGLQFLFEYFSETQRNKGNFPGRFSGRQFSNSRSEMNVSTLELGDSALYLCASTSHGVGQDNEKLFFGSGTQLSVL.

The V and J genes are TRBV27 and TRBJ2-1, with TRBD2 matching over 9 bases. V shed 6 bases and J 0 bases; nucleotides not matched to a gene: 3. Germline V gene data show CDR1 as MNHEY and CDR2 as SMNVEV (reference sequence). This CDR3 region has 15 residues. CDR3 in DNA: TGTGCCAGCAGACCGACTAGCGGCTCCTACAATGAGCAGTTCTTC. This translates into CASRPTSGSYNEQFF.

CDR3 region: CASRSPGLANNEQFF. CDR3 in DNA: TGTGCCAGCAGATCGCCGGGACTAGCCAACAATGAGCAGTTCTTC. V and J are TRBV27 and TRBJ2-1, with 9 bases aligning to TRBD2. V dropped 6 bases and J dropped 5; count of bases not matched to a gene: 8. Germline V gene lookup returns CDR1 MNHEY and CDR2 SMNVEV (reference sequence). The CDR3 length is 15 residues.

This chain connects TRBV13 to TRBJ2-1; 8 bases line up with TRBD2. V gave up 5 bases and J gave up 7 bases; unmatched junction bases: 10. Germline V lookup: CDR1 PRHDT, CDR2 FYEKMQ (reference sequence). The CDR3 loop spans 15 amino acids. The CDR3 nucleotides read TGTGCCAGCAGCCCCGTAGGTAGCGGGGTAAATGAGCAGTTCTTC. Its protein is CASSPVGSGVNEQFF.

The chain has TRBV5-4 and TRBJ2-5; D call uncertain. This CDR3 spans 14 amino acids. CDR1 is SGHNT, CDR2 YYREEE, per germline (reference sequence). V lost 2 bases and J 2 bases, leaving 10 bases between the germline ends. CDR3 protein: CASSFGKGQETQYF. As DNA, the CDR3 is TGTGCCAGCAGCTTTGGCAAGGGTCAAGAGACCCAGTACTTC.

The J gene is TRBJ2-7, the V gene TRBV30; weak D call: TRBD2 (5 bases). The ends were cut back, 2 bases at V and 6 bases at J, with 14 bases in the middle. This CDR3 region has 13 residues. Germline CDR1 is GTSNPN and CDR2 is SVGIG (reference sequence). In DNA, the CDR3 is TGTGCCTGGAGTCCTCAACGGGGAAGCGAGCAGTACTTC. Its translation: CAWSPQRGSEQYF. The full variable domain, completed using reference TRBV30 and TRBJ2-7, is SQTIHQWPATLVQPVGSPLSLECTVEGTSNPNLYWYRQAAGRGLQLLFYSVGIGQISSEVPQNLSASRPQDRQFILSSKKLLLSDSGFYLCAWSPQRGSEQYFGPGTRLTVT.

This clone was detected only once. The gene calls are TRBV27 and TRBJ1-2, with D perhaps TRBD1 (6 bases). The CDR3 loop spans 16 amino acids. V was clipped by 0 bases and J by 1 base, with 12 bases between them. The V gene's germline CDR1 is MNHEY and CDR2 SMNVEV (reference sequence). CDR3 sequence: CASSLSPHRVNYGYTF. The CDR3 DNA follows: TGTGCCAGCAGTTTATCACCTCACAGGGTTAACTATGGCTACACCTTC.

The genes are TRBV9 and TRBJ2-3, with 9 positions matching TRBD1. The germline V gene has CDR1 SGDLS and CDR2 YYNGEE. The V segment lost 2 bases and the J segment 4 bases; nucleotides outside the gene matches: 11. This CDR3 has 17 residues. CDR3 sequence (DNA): TGTGCCAGCAGCGTTAGAGGGACAGGGATTTTCCCAGATACGCAGTATTTT. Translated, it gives CASSVRGTGIFPDTQYF.

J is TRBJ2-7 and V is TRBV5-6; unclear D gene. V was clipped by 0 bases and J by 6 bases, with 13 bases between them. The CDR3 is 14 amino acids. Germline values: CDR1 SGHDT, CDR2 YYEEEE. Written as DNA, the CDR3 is TGTGCCAGCAGCTTGGGGCCCAGCGCGCTCGAGCAGTACTTC. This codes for CASSLGPSALEQYF.

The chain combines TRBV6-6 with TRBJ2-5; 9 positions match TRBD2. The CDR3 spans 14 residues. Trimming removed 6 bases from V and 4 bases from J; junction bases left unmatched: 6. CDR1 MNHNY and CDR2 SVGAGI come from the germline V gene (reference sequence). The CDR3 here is CASSIAGVVETQYF. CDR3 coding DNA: TGTGCCAGCAGCATAGCGGGAGTGGTAGAGACCCAGTACTTC.

CDR3 residues: CASSGPGGEQYF. CDR3 DNA: TGTGCCAGCAGCGGACCAGGGGGGGAGCAGTACTTC. The chain uses TRBV5-4 and TRBJ2-7, with D perhaps TRBD1 (7 bases). This CDR3 comprises 12 residues. Germline lookup yields CDR1 SGHNT and CDR2 YYREEE (reference sequence). Trimming stripped 4 bases from V and 7 bases from J, with 12 bases between. The full variable domain, its missing parts supplied by reference TRBV5-4 and TRBJ2-7, is ETGVTQSPTHLIKTRGQQVTLRCSSQSGHNTVSWYQQALGQGPQFIFQYYREEENGRGNFPPRFSGLQFPNYSSELNVNALELDDSALYLCASSGPGGEQYFGPGTRLTVT.

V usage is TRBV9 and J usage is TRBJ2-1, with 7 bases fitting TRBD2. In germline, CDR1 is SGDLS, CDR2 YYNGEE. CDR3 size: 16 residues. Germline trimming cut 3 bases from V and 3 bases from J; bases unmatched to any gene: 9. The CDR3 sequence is CASSGALGLYYNEQFF. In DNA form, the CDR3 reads TGTGCCAGCAGCGGAGCTTTGGGACTATACTACAATGAGCAGTTCTTC.

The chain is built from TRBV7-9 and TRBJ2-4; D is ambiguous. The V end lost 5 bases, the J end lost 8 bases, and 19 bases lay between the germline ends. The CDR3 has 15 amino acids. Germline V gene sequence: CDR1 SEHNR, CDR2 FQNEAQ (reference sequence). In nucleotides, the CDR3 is TGTGCCAGCAGCCCTCCGACGGACCCCCATCACATTCAGTACTTC. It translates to CASSPPTDPHHIQYF.

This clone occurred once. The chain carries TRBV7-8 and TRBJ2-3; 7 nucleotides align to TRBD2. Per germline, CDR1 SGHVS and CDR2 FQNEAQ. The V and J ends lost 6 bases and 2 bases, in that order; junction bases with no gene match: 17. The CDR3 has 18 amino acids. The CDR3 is CASREGLVWESNTDTQYF. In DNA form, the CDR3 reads TGTGCCAGCAGGGAAGGACTAGTTTGGGAATCAAACACAGATACGCAGTATTTT.

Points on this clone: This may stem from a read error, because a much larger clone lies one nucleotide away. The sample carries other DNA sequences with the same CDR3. In DNA, the CDR3 is TGTGCCAGCAGCCCGTCCTACGAGCAGTACTTC. Its protein is CASSPSYEQYF. The chain links TRBV7-3 to TRBJ2-7; no firm D call. Germline V gene data show CDR1 as SGHTA and CDR2 as FQGTGA. The V end lost 5 bases, the J end lost 1 base, and 3 bases lay between the germline ends. CDR3 size: 11 residues.

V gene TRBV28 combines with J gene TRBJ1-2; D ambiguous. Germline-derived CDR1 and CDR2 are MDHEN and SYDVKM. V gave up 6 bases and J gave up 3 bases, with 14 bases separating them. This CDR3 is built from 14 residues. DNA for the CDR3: TGTGCCAGCAGGTCCTATCCAGAAGACTATGGCTACACCTTC. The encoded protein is CASRSYPEDYGYTF.

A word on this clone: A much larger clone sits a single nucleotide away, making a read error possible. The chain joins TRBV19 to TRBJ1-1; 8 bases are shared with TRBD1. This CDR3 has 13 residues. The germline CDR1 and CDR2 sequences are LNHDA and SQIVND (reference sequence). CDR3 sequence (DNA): TGTGCCAGTAGTCACAGGGGGATCACTGAAGCTATCTTT. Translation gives CASSHRGITEAIF.

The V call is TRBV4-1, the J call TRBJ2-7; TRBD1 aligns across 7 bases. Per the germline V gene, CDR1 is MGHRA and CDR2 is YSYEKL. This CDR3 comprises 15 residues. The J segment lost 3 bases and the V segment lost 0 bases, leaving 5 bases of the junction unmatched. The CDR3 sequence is CASSQDLTGNYEQYF. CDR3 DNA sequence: TGCGCCAGCAGCCAAGATCTGACAGGGAACTACGAGCAGTACTTC.

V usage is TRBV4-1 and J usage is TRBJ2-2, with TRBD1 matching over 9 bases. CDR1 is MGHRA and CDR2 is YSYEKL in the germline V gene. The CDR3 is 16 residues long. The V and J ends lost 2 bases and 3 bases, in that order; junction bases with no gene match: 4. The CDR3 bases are TGCGCCAGCAGCCAACTTGGGACAGGGCACACCGGGGAGCTGTTTTTT. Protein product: CASSQLGTGHTGELFF.

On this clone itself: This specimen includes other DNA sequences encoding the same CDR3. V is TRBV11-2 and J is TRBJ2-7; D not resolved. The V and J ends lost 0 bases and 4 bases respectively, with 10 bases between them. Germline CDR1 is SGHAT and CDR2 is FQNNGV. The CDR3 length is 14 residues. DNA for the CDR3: TGTGCCAGCAGCTTAGAGGCAGGATCTTACGAGCAGTACTTC. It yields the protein CASSLEAGSYEQYF.

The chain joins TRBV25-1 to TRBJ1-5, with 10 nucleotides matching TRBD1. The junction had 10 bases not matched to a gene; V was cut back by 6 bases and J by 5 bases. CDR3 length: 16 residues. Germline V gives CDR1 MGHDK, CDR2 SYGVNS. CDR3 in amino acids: CASSPSHDRGHQPQHF. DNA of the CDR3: TGTGCCAGCAGCCCTTCACACGACAGGGGGCATCAGCCCCAGCATTTT.

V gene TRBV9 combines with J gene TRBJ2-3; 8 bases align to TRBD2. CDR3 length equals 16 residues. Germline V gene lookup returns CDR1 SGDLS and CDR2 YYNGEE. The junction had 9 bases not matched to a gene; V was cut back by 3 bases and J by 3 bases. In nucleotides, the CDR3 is TGTGCCAGCAGCGACCACGGGGGGGCGGGGACAGATACGCAGTATTTT. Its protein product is CASSDHGGAGTDTQYF.

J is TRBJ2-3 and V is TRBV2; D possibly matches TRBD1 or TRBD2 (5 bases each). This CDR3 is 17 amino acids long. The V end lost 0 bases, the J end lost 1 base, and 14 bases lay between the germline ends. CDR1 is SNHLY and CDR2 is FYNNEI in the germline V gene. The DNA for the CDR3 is TGTGCCAGCAGTGAAGCGCTTCTTGGGACCGGCACAGATACGCAGTATTTT. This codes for CASSEALLGTGTDTQYF.

The CDR3 sequence: CASSPPTGGRNTEAFF. CDR3 DNA: TGTGCCAGCAGCCCCCCGACAGGGGGGAGGAACACTGAAGCTTTCTTT. This chain joins TRBV7-9 and TRBJ1-1; TRBD1 matches at 9 bases. This CDR3 contains 16 residues. CDR1 is SEHNR, CDR2 FQNEAQ, per germline (reference sequence). V lost 5 bases, J lost 1 base, and 8 bases stayed unmatched.

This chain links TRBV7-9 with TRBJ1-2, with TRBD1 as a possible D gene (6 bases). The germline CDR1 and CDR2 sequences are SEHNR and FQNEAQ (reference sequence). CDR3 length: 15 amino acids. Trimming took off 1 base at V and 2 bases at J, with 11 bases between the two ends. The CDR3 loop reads CASSLVEGTNYGYTF. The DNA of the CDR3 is TGTGCCAGCAGCTTAGTGGAGGGGACAAACTATGGCTACACCTTC. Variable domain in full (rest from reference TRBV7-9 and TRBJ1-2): DTGVSQNPRHKITKRGQNVTFRCDPISEHNRLYWYRQTLGQGPEFLTYFQNEAQLEKSRLLSDRFSAERPKGSFSTLEIQRTEQGDSAMYLCASSLVEGTNYGYTFGSGTRLTVV.

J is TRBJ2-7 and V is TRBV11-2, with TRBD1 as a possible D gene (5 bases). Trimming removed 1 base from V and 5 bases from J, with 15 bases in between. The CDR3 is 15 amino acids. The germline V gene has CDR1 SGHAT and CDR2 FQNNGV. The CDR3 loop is CASSLGRTPLNEQYF. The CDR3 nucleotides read TGTGCCAGCAGCTTAGGCCGGACACCTCTGAACGAGCAGTACTTC.

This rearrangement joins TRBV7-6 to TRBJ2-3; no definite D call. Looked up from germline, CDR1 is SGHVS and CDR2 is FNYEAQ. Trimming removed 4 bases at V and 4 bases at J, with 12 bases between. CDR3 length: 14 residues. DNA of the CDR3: TGTGCCAGCAGCTCATGGACGGGTCCAGATACGCAGTATTTT. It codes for CASSSWTGPDTQYF.

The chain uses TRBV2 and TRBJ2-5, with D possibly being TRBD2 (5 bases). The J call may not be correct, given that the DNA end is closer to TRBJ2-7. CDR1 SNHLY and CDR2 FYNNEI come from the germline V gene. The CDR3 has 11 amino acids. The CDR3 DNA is TGTGCCAGCCTAGCAGGATACGAGCAGTACTTC. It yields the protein CASLAGYEQYF.

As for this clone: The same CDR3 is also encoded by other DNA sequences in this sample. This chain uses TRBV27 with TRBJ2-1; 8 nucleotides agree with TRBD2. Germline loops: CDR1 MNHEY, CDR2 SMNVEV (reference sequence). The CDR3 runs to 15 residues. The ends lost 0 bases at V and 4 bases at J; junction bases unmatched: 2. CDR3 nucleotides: TGTGCCAGCAGTTTATCGGCGGGGGGATACAATGAGCAGTTCTTC. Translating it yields CASSLSAGGYNEQFF.